The 16 T cell receptor beta chains presented below share a single source sample, sequenced in a study of control samples from healthy donors and cancer patients. Only in-frame clones appear in the TCRdb table, and some are missing; sequencing was by immunoSEQ multiplex PCR. The table lists about 25,000 clones, around 85% of them singletons. Input material: PBMCs. All receptors derive from an older woman with head and neck cancer.

This chain links TRBV6-5 with TRBJ2-7; D might be TRBD1 (5 bases). Trimming took 2 bases from V and 5 from J, leaving 16 bases between them. Germline V gene lookup returns CDR1 MNHEY and CDR2 SVGAGI. CDR3 length equals 15 residues. The CDR3, as DNA: TGTGCCAGCAGTTACATTCCCCAGGGCCGGGACGAGCAGTACTTC. It translates to CASSYIPQGRDEQYF.

The chain joins TRBV5-6 to TRBJ1-1; 7 nucleotides match TRBD1. This CDR3 has 15 amino acids. Germline lookup yields CDR1 SGHDT and CDR2 YYEEEE. The V and J ends lost 4 bases and 4 bases, in that order; junction bases with no gene match: 10. DNA of the CDR3: TGTGCCAGCAGCGAGTTTAGACAGGGCTCCACTGAAGCTTTCTTT. Amino acids: CASSEFRQGSTEAFF. Supplemented by reference TRBV5-6 and TRBJ1-1, the full variable domain reads DAGVTQSPTHLIKTRGQQVTLRCSPKSGHDTVSWYQQALGQGPQFIFQYYEEEERQRGNFPDRFSGHQFPNYSSELNVNALLLGDSALYLCASSEFRQGSTEAFFGQGTRLTVV.

The genes are TRBV13 and TRBJ1-1, with 7 bases aligning to TRBD1. The trim removed 2 bases at V and 11 bases at J, leaving 11 bases unmatched. The CDR3 totals 14 residues. Germline V CDR1 and CDR2: PRHDT, FYEKMQ (reference sequence). In DNA form, the CDR3 reads TGTGCCAGCAGCTTACCCGGACAGGTCGCCTCCGCTTTCTTT. Translating gives CASSLPGQVASAFF.

This chain connects TRBV6-1 to TRBJ2-3, with D unclear. The V gene's germline CDR1 is MNHNS and CDR2 SASEGT. The CDR3 runs 17 residues. V was clipped by 2 bases and J by 2 bases, with 17 bases between them. CDR3 in DNA: TGTGCCAGCAGTGAAACTCGGTCGGCAGTGACCACAGATACGCAGTATTTT. It encodes CASSETRSAVTTDTQYF.

The chain recombines TRBV4-2 with TRBJ1-2; 12 bases align to TRBD1. The junction had 7 bases not matched to a gene; V was cut back by 4 bases and J by 7 bases. The CDR3 is 15 amino acids. The V gene's germline CDR1 is LGHNA and CDR2 YNFKEQ. In DNA, the CDR3 is TGTGCCAGCAGCCCGCCGGGACAGGGGGCTTTTGGCTACACCTTC. Encoded protein: CASSPPGQGAFGYTF.

The rearrangement uses TRBV2 and TRBJ2-6; D is uncertain. The CDR3 spans 14 residues. CDR1 is SNHLY, CDR2 FYNNEI, per germline. Trimming left V 0 bases short and J 4 bases short, with 4 bases between. Here the CDR3 reads CASSEAGGANVLTF. The CDR3 region has the DNA TGTGCCAGCAGTGAAGCGGGGGGGGCCAACGTCCTGACTTTC. Full variable domain (remainder filled in from reference TRBV2 and TRBJ2-6): EPEVTQTPSHQVTQMGQEVILRCVPISNHLYFYWYRQILGQKVEFLVSFYNNEISEKSEIFDDQFSVERPDGSNFTLKIRSTKLEDSAMYFCASSEAGGANVLTFGAGSRLTVL.

In DNA, the CDR3 is TGTGCCAGCAGCGTGGGGACTAGCGGGACCTGGAATGAGCAGTTCTTC. Protein sequence: CASSVGTSGTWNEQFF. This chain connects TRBV9 to TRBJ2-1; 13 nucleotides line up with TRBD2. The ends lost 2 bases at V and 7 bases at J; junction bases unmatched: 6. The CDR3 length is 16 residues. Germline V gene lookup returns CDR1 SGDLS and CDR2 YYNGEE. Supplemented by reference TRBV9 and TRBJ2-1, the full variable domain reads DSGVTQTPKHLITATGQRVTLRCSPRSGDLSVYWYQQSLDQGLQFLIQYYNGEERAKGNILERFSAQQFPDLHSELNLSSLELGDSALYFCASSVGTSGTWNEQFFGPGTRLTVL.

V is TRBV27 and J is TRBJ1-3; 8 bases line up with TRBD1. Germline CDR1 reads MNHEY; CDR2 reads SMNVEV (reference sequence). The J segment lost 4 bases and the V segment lost 5 bases, leaving 7 bases of the junction unmatched. The CDR3 is 15 amino acids. The chain's CDR3 is CASSPDRAPGNTIYF. CDR3 coding DNA: TGTGCCAGCAGTCCGGACAGGGCCCCGGGAAACACCATATATTTT.

There are a few counts of this clone. This chain connects TRBV5-1 to TRBJ2-5; 12 bases line up with TRBD2. Germline loops: CDR1 SGHRS, CDR2 YFSETQ. V lost 3 bases and J lost 6; bases outside the gene matches: 12. The CDR3 loop spans 17 amino acids. The CDR3, as DNA: TGCGCCAGCAGCTCGCTAGCGGGAGGGCCAGGGTCGAAGACCCAGTACTTC. It specifies CASSSLAGGPGSKTQYF.

This rearrangement joins TRBV7-2 to TRBJ1-5, with 7 nucleotides matching TRBD1. CDR1 and CDR2 from the germline V gene are SGHTA and FQGNSA. With V trimmed by 1 base and J by 1 base, 1 base remained unmatched. The CDR3 is made up of 15 amino acids. Here the CDR3 reads CASSLDRGSNQPQHF. CDR3 sequence (DNA): TGTGCCAGCAGCTTAGACAGGGGAAGCAATCAGCCCCAGCATTTT.

CDR3 sequence: CASSFGNQETQYF. DNA for the CDR3: TGTGCCAGCAGCTTCGGGAATCAAGAGACCCAGTACTTC. The chain uses TRBV11-2 and TRBJ2-5; TRBD2 is a possible D gene (5 bases). The CDR3 totals 13 residues. Trimming removed 3 bases from V and 2 bases from J, with 7 bases in between. Germline assignment: CDR1 SGHAT and CDR2 FQNNGV.

The chain employs TRBV28 and TRBJ2-5; 8 bases line up with TRBD1. Germline CDR1 is MDHEN and CDR2 is SYDVKM. J gave up 5 bases and V 1 base, and 6 bases lay outside the gene matches. The CDR3 is 15 residues long. CDR3 nucleotides: TGTGCCAGCAGTTTATCGACAGGGGCTGAGGAGACCCAGTACTTC. It codes for CASSLSTGAEETQYF.

The V gene is TRBV7-3, the J gene TRBJ2-1, with TRBD2 identical over 13 bases. This CDR3 is built from 17 residues. V shed 5 bases, J shed 5 bases, and the junction held 9 bases outside the gene matches. Per the germline V gene, CDR1 is SGHTA and CDR2 is FQGTGA. CDR3 amino acids: CASSLGLAGDWNNEQFF. The CDR3, as DNA: TGTGCCAGCAGCCTAGGACTAGCGGGAGATTGGAACAATGAGCAGTTCTTC.

The chain combines TRBV7-2 with TRBJ2-5, with 7 bases aligning to TRBD1. Trimming took 0 bases from V and 1 from J; bases not matched to a gene: 5. The CDR3 length is 16 residues. CDR1 SGHTA and CDR2 FQGNSA come from the germline V gene. CDR3 amino acids: CASSLATGSSQETQYF. As DNA, the CDR3 is TGTGCCAGCAGCTTAGCGACAGGGTCATCCCAAGAGACCCAGTACTTC.

The V call is TRBV2, the J call TRBJ1-1; 9 bases map to TRBD1. The CDR3 sequence is 13 residues long. Trimming removed 4 bases from V and 6 bases from J; junction bases left unmatched: 3. Germline V gene sequence: CDR1 SNHLY, CDR2 FYNNEI. This CDR3 is CASSAQGAPEAFF. CDR3 nucleotide sequence: TGTGCCAGCAGTGCACAGGGGGCCCCTGAAGCTTTCTTT.

This clone occurred once. CDR3 amino acids: CASSQDGGPETQYF. For the CDR3, the DNA is TGTGCCAGCAGCCAAGATGGGGGTCCAGAGACCCAGTACTTC. The chain has TRBV3-1 (or the pseudogene TRBV3-2) and TRBJ2-5, with D perhaps given as TRBD1 or TRBD2 (5 bases each). CDR1 LGHDT and CDR2 YNNKEL come from the germline V gene (reference sequence). V was shortened by 0 bases and J by 4 bases, with 9 bases between the two germline ends. The CDR3 covers 14 residues.